Reported below is one TCR beta chain. The sample is drawn from a study of response to subunit inactivated influenza vaccine. The CDR3 is made up of 14 amino acids. MiXCR, applied by TCRdb to the RT-PCR reads, yields one record per CDR3 protein. Of about 570,000 distinct CDR3 sequences listed, approximately 10% were seen once; the top ten hold roughly 9.6%. These data also formed part of another study, on T cells expressing NK-cell markers. As that report states: 5'RACE template switching built TCR beta cDNA with unique molecular identifiers.

The sequence was obtained from a man between 45 and 60 years old who received an inactivated influenza vaccine. The V call is TRBV21-1, the J call TRBJ1-4; the table's D call TRBD1 went unverified against the DNA. TRBV21-1 has pseudogene status. The sequencing here drew on PBMCs from blood, taken on the day of vaccination. Here the CDR3 DNA reads TGTGCCAGCAGCAAGGGACAGGGAATTGAAAAACTGTTTTTT. Translated: CASSKGQGIEKLFF.